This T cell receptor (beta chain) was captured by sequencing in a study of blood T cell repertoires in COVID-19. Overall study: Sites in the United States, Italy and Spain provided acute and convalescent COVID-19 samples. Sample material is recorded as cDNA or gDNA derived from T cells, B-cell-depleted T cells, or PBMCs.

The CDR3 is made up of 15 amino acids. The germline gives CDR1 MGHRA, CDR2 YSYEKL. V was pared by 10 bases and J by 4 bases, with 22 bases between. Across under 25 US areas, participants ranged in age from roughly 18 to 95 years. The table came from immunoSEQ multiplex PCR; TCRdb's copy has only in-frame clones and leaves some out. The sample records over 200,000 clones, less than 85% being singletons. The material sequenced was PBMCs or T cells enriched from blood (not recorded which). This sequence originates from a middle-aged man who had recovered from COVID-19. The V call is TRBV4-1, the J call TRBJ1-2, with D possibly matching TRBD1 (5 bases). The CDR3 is CATYGPDSGGYGYTF. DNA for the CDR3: TGCGCCACCTATGGACCCGACAGCGGGGGCTATGGCTACACCTTC.